This section outlines one TCR beta chain sequence together with its context. The antigen is not known. Time point of the sample: sample taken at primary tumor resection. Material for sequencing was whole RNA from tumor, nontumor lung or frozen PBMC, left unsorted. Donation came from 70 or so patients with untreated early-stage non-small cell lung cancer. This sample is part of a study of spatial heterogeneity in lung cancer. Study context: Detected sequences consistently included more beta-chain ones than alpha-chain ones.

Trimming cost V 3 bases and J 2 bases; bases outside gene matches: 2. Germline-derived CDR1 and CDR2 are MGHRA and YSYEKL. This CDR3 has 15 amino acids. Study results and limitations: TCRs found ubiquitously expanded in tumor appeared in blood more at resection than at follow-up.

Each molecule of TCR cDNA was tagged with one unique molecular identifier. MiXCR, applied by TCRdb to the 5' RACE reads, yields one record per CDR3 protein. Among tens of thousands of distinct CDR3 sequences, 10% to 15% were seen once, and the ten largest hold approximately 4.2%. The sample in question was PBMCs, obtained at surgery. This sequence joins TRBV4-1 and TRBJ1-5; 9 bases align to TRBD1. This sequence was found in a male donor with early-stage non-small cell lung cancer. The CDR3 nucleotides read TGCGCCAGCAGCCAGTGGACAGGGGGCAATCAGCCCCAGCATTTT. As protein: CASSQWTGGNQPQHF.